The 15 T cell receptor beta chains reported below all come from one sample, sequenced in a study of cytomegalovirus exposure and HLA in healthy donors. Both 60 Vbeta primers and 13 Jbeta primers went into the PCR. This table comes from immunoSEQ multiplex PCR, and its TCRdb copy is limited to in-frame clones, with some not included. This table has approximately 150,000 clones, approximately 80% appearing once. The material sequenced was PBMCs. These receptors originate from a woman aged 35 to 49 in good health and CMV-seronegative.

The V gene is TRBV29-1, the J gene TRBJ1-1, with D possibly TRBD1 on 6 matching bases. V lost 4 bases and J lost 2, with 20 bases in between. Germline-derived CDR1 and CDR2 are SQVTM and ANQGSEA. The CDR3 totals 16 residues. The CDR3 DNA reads TGCAGCGTTGCCAGGGGCCGCCTCAAAGTCAACACTGAAGCTTTCTTT. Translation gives CSVARGRLKVNTEAFF.

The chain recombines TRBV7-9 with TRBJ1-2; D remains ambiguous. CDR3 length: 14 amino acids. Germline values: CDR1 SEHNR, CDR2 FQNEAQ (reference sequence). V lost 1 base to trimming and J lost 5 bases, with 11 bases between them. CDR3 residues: CASSLGDSRYGYTF. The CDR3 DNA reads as TGTGCCAGCAGCTTAGGTGACTCTAGGTATGGCTACACCTTC.

The CDR3 sequence is CASSPGTASNTGELFF. As DNA, the CDR3 is TGTGCCAGCAGCCCGGGGACAGCCTCGAACACCGGGGAGCTGTTTTTT. The V and J genes are TRBV7-9 and TRBJ2-2, with 7 bases that match TRBD1. The CDR3 loop spans 16 amino acids. The V segment lost 5 bases and the J segment 0 bases; nucleotides outside the gene matches: 6. Germline CDR1 is SEHNR and CDR2 is FQNEAQ (reference sequence).

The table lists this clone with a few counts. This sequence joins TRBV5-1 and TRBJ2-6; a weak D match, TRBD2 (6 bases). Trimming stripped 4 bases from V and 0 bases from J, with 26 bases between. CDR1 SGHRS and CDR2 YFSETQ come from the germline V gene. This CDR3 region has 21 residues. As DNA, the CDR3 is TGCGCCAGCAGCAAACCCCAGGGCCTGGGACTGATAAGCTCTGGGGCCAACGTCCTGACTTTC. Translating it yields CASSKPQGLGLISSGANVLTF.

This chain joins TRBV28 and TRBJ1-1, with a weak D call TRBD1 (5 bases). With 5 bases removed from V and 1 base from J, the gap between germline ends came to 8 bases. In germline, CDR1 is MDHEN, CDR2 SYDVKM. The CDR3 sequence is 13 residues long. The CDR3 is CASSQQENTEAFF. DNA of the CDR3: TGTGCCAGCAGTCAACAGGAGAACACTGAAGCTTTCTTT.

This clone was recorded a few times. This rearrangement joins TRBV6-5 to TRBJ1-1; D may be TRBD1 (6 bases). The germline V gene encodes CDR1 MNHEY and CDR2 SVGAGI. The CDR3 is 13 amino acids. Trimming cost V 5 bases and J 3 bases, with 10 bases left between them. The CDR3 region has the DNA TGTGCCAGCAGTCAACAGGGAGACACTGAAGCTTTCTTT. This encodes CASSQQGDTEAFF.

CDR3 protein: CASSVAGGNNSPLHF. CDR3 DNA sequence: TGTGCCAGCAGCGTAGCTGGGGGGAACAATTCACCCCTCCACTTT. V gene TRBV9 combines with J gene TRBJ1-6, with D tentatively TRBD1 (5 bases). V lost 0 bases to trimming and J lost 7 bases, with 11 bases between them. CDR3 length: 15 amino acids. CDR1 and CDR2 (germline): SGDLS, YYNGEE.

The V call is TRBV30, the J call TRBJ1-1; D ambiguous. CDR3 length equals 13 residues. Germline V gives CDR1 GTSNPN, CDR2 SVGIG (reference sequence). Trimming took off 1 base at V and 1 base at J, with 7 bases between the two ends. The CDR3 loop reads CAWSGHRNTEAFF. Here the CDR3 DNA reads TGTGCCTGGAGTGGACACAGGAACACTGAAGCTTTCTTT. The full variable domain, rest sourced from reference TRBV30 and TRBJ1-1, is SQTIHQWPATLVQPVGSPLSLECTVEGTSNPNLYWYRQAAGRGLQLLFYSVGIGQISSEVPQNLSASRPQDRQFILSSKKLLLSDSGFYLCAWSGHRNTEAFFGQGTRLTVV.

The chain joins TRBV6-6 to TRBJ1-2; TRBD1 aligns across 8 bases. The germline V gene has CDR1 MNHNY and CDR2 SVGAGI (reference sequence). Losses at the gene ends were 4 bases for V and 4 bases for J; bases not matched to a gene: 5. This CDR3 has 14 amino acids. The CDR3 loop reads CASSSGTGFYGYTF. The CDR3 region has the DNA TGTGCCAGCAGTTCCGGGACAGGCTTCTATGGCTACACCTTC.

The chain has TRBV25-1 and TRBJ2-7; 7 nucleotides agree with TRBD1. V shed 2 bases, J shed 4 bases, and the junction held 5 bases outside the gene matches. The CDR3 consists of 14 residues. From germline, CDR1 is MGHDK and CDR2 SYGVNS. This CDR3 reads CASSEPGQPYEQYF. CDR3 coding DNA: TGTGCCAGCAGTGAACCGGGACAGCCGTACGAGCAGTACTTC.

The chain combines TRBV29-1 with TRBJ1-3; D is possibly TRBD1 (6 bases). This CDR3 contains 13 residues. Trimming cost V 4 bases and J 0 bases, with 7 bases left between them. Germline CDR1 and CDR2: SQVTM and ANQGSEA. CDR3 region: CSVGGLSGNTIYF. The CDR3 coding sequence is TGCAGCGTTGGGGGGCTCTCTGGAAACACCATATATTTT.

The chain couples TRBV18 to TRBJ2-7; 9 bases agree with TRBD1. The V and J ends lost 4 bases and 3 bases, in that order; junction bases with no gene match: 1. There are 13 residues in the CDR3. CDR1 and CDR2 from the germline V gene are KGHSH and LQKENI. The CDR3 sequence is CASSQTGGYEQYF. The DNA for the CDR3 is TGTGCCAGCTCACAGACAGGGGGCTACGAGCAGTACTTC.

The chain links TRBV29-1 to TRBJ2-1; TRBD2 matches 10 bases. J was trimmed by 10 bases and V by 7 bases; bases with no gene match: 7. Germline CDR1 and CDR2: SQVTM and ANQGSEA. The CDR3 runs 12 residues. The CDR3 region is CSALAGVNEQFF. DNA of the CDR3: TGCAGCGCCCTAGCGGGAGTAAACGAGCAGTTCTTC.

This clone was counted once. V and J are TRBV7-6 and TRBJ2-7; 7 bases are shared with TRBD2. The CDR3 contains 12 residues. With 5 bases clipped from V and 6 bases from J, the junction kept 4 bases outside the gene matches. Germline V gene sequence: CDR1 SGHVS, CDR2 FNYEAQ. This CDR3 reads CASSGLGVEQYF. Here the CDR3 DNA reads TGTGCCAGCAGCGGACTAGGAGTCGAGCAGTACTTC.

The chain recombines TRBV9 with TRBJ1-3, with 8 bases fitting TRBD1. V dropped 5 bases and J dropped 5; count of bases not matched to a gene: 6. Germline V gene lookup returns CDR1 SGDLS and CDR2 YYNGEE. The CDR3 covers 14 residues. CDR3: CASRGGTGRNTIYF. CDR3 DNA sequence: TGTGCCAGCAGGGGAGGGACAGGACGAAACACCATATATTTT.